A selection of T cell receptor beta chains follows, all from one sample in a study of a mutant IDH1 vaccine in newly diagnosed glioma. These TCRs' antigens remain unknown. Generated by immunoSEQ multiplex PCR, the TCRdb table keeps only in-frame clones and is missing some. This sample has approximately 61,000 clones, with 80% to 90% found just once. The sample consisted of PBMCs, taken from a glioma patient whose treatment included an IDH1 peptide vaccine. All receptors come from a woman aged 45 to 65 with glioma. The CDR3 runs from the conserved cysteine through the conserved F or W. The D gene is left open where the match is weak. Clone size appears in some rows only: once, few, many, or a class for an expanded clone.

CDR3: CATSRERGGYGYTF
DNA: TGTGCCACCAGCAGAGAGAGGGGGGGCTATGGCTACACCTTC
size: once
D: -
J: TRBJ1-2
V: TRBV15

CDR3: CASSSRQGPYGYTF
DNA: TGTGCCAGCAGTTCCCGACAGGGGCCCTATGGCTACACCTTC
size: -
D: TRBD1
J: TRBJ1-2
V: TRBV27

CDR3: CSVEQGVSEQYF
DNA: TGCAGCGTTGAGCAGGGGGTCAGCGAGCAGTACTTC
size: -
D: TRBD1
J: TRBJ2-7
V: TRBV29-1

CDR3: CASRVKQNTEAFF
DNA: TGTGCCAGCAGGGTAAAACAGAACACTGAAGCTTTCTTT
size: once
D: -
J: TRBJ1-1
V: TRBV6-1

CDR3: CASSPRQSSSYNEQFF
DNA: TGTGCCAGCAGCCCCCGACAGTCTAGCTCCTACAATGAGCAGTTCTTC
size: once
D: -
J: TRBJ2-1
V: TRBV9

CDR3: CASSFALAGGPNEQFF
DNA: TGTGCCAGCAGTTTTGCACTAGCGGGGGGGCCCAATGAGCAGTTCTTC
size: -
D: TRBD2
J: TRBJ2-1
V: TRBV27

CDR3: CASSEAALLGNTIYF
DNA: TGTGCCAGCAGTGAAGCGGCCCTTCTGGGAAACACCATATATTTT
size: -
D: -
J: TRBJ1-3
V: TRBV6-1

CDR3: CASSSRQGARSPLHF
DNA: TGTGCCAGCAGTTCTAGACAGGGGGCAAGATCACCCCTCCACTTT
size: few
D: TRBD1
J: TRBJ1-6
V: TRBV27

CDR3: CASSLEGPALTEAFF
DNA: TGCGCCAGCAGCTTGGAGGGTCCTGCACTCACTGAAGCTTTCTTT
size: -
D: -
J: TRBJ1-1
V: TRBV5-1

CDR3: CASSSPWTGNTIYF
DNA: TGTGCCAGCAGCTCTCCCTGGACTGGAAACACCATATATTTT
size: -
D: -
J: TRBJ1-3
V: TRBV7-2

CDR3: CASSRETGGNEQFF
DNA: TGTGCCAGCAGCCGCGAGACAGGGGGGAATGAGCAGTTCTTC
size: -
D: TRBD1
J: TRBJ2-1
V: TRBV6-6

CDR3: CASSSTGDGYTF
DNA: TGTGCCAGCAGCTCTACAGGGGATGGCTACACCTTC
size: -
D: TRBD1
J: TRBJ1-2
V: TRBV7-9

CDR3: CASSLRGQADSGANVLTF
DNA: TGCGCCAGCAGCCTACGGGGACAGGCCGACTCTGGGGCCAACGTCCTGACTTTC
size: -
D: TRBD1
J: TRBJ2-6
V: TRBV4-1

CDR3: CASSPRGRGTEAFF
DNA: TGTGCCAGCAGCCCGAGAGGGCGGGGCACTGAAGCTTTCTTT
size: -
D: -
J: TRBJ1-1
V: TRBV6-5

CDR3: CASRRRTGELFF
DNA: TGTGCCAGCAGGCGGAGGACCGGGGAGCTGTTTTTT
size: few
D: -
J: TRBJ2-2
V: TRBV11-3

CDR3: CASSVAGGSEQYF
DNA: TGTGCCAGCAGCGTCGCCGGCGGGTCGGAGCAGTACTTC
size: -
D: -
J: TRBJ2-7
V: TRBV7-2

CDR3: CASSPMPGQGAFF
DNA: TGTGCCAGCAGCCCGATGCCCGGACAAGGGGCTTTCTTT
size: -
D: -
J: TRBJ1-1
V: TRBV7-3